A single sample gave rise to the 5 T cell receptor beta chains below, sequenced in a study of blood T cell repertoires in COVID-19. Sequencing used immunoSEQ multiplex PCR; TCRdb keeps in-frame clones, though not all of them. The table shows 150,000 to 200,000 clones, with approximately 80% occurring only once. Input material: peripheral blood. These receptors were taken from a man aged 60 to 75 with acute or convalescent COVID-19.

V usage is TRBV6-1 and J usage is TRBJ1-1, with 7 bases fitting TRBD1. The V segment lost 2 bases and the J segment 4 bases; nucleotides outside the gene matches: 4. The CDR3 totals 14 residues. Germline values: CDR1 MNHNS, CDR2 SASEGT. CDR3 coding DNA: TGTGCCAGCAGTGAATCTGACAGGGTCACTGAAGCTTTCTTT. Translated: CASSESDRVTEAFF.

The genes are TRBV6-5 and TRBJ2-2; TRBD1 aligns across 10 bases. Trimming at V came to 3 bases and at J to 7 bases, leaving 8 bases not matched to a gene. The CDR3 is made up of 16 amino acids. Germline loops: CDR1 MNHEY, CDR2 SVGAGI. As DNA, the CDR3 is TGTGCCAGCAGTTATCTCTCGACAGGGGGCATCGGGGAGCTGTTTTTT. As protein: CASSYLSTGGIGELFF.

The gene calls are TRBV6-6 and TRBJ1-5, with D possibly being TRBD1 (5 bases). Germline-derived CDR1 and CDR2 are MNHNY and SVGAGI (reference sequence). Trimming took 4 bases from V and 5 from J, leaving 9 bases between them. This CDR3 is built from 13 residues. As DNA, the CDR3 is TGTGCCAGCAGTTTGACAGATTATCAGCCCCAGCATTTT. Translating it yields CASSLTDYQPQHF.

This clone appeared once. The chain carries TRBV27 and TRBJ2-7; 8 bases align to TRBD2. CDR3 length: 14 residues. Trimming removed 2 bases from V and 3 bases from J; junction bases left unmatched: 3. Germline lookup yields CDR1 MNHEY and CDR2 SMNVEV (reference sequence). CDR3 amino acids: CASSLGGGFYEQYF. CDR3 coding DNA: TGTGCCAGCAGTTTAGGCGGGGGGTTCTACGAGCAGTACTTC.

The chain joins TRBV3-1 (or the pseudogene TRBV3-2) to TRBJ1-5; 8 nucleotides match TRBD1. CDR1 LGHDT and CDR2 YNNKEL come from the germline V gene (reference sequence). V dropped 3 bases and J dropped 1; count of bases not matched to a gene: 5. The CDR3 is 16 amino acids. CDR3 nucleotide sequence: TGTGCCAGCAGCCAGGACACAGGGGGAAGCAATCAGCCCCAGCATTTT. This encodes CASSQDTGGSNQPQHF.